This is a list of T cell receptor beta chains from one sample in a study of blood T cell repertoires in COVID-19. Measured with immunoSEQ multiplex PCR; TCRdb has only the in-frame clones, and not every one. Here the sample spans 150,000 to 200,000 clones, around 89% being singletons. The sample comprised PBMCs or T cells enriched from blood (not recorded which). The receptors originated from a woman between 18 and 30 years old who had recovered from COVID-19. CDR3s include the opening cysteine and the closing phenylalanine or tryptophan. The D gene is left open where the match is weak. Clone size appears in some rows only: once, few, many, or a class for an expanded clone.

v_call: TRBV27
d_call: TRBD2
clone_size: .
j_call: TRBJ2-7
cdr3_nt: TGTGCCAGCATTAGGGTGGCGGGAGCTGACGAGCAGTACTTC
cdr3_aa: CASIRVAGADEQYF

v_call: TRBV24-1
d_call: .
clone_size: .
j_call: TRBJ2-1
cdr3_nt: TGTGCCACCAGTGATTTGGCGGCCCTCCAAAACCGAAATGAGCAGTTCTTC
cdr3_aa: CATSDLAALQNRNEQFF

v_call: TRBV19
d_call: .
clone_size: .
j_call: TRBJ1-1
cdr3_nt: TGTGCCAGTCAGCCAGTGGGGGCAGGAGGCACTGAAGCTTTCTTT
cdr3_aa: CASQPVGAGGTEAFF

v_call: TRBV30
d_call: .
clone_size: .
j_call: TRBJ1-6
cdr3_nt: TGTGCCTGGAGTCATTCGGGGGGCGGTTCACCCCTCCACTTT
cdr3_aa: CAWSHSGGGSPLHF

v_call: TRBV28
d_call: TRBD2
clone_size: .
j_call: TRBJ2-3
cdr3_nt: TGTGCCAGCAGTCAACTGACTAGCGGGGCGTACACAGATACGCAGTATTTT
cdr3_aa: CASSQLTSGAYTDTQYF

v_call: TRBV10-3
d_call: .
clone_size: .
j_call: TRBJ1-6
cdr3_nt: TGTGCCATCAGTGATCGCTCCTATAATTCACCCCTCCACTTT
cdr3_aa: CAISDRSYNSPLHF

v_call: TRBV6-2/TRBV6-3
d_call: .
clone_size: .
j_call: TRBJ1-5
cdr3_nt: TGTGCCAGCAGTTACTCGGGAGGGGATCAGCCCCAGCATTTT
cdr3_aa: CASSYSGGDQPQHF

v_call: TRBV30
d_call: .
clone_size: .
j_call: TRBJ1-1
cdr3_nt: TGTGCCTGGAGTACAGCCGTGAACACTGAAGCTTTCTTT
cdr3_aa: CAWSTAVNTEAFF

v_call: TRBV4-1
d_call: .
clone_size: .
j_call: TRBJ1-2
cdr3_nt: TGCGCCAGCAGCCCCTACAGGGTAGACTATGGCTACACCTTC
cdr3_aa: CASSPYRVDYGYTF

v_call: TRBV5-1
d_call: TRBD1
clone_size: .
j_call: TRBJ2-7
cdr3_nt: TGCGCCAGCAGCCTGGGGACCGGGACAGGGGTCCCCGAGCAGTACTTC
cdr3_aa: CASSLGTGTGVPEQYF

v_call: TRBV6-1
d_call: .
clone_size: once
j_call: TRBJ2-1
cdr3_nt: TGTGCCAGCAGTGAGCTGGGGCCTGATTACAATGAGCAGTTCTTC
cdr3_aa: CASSELGPDYNEQFF

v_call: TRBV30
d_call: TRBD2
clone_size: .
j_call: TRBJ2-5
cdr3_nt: TGTGCCTGGAGTCCCCCCCACAAGCGGGGCCAAGAGACCCAGTACTTC
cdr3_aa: CAWSPPHKRGQETQYF

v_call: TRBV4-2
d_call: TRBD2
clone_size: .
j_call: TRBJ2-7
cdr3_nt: TGTGCCAGCAGCCAAGATCCTAGCGGGCACCCTTACGAGCAGTACTTC
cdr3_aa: CASSQDPSGHPYEQYF

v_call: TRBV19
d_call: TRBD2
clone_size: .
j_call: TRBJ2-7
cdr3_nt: TGTGCCAGTAGTATATCGGGGGGGAACAATAACTACGAGCAGTACTTC
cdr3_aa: CASSISGGNNNYEQYF

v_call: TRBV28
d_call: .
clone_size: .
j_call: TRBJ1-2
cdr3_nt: TGTGCCAGCAGTGGGGACACCTATGGCTACACCTTC
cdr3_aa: CASSGDTYGYTF

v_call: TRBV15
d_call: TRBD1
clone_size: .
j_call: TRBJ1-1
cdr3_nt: TGTGCCACCAGCAGCGCCTGGGACAGGGGGGACACTGAAGCTTTCTTT
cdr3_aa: CATSSAWDRGDTEAFF

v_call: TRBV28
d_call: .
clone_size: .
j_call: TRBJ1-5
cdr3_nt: TGTGCCAGCAGTTTATTGTCGCAGCCCCAGCATTTT
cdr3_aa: CASSLLSQPQHF

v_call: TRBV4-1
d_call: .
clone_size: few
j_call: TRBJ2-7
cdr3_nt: TGCGCCAGCAGCCTTGGGCTGGGGAGAGGGATTTACGAGCAGTACTTC
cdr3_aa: CASSLGLGRGIYEQYF

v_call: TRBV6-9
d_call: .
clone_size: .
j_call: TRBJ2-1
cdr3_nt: TGTGCCAGCCGGGCGGGGAGACCCCTCTACAATGAGCAGTTCTTC
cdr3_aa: CASRAGRPLYNEQFF

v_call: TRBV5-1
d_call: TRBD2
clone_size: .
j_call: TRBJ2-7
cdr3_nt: TGCGCCAGCAGACCTAGCGGGAGCTCCTACGAGCAGTACTTC
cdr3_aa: CASRPSGSSYEQYF

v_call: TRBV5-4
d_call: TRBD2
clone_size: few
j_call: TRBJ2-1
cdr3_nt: TGTGCCAGCAGCACTAGCGGGAGGAAGTACAATGAGCAGTTCTTC
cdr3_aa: CASSTSGRKYNEQFF

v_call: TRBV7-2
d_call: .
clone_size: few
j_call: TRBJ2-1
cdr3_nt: TGTGCCAGCAGCTTAGTAGTTCCCTACAATGAGCAGTTCTTC
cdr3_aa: CASSLVVPYNEQFF